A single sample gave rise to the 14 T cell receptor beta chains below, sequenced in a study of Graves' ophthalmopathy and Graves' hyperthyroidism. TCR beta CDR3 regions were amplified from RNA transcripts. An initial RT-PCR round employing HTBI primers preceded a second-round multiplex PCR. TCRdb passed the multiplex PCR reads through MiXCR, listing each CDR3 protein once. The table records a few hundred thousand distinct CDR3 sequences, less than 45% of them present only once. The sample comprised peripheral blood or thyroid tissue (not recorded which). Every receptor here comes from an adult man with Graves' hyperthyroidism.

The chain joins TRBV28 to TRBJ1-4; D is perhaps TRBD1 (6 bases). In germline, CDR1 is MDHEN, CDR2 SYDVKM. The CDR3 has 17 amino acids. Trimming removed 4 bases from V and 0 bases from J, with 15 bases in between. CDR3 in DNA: TGTGCCAGCAGTTACGGACAGACAGTTGCAACTAATGAAAAACTGTTTTTT. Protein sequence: CASSYGQTVATNEKLFF.

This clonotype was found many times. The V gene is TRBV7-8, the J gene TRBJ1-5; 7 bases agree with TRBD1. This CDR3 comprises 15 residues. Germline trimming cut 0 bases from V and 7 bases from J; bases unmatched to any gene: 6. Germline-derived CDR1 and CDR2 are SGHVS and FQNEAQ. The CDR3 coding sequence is TGTGCCAGCAGCTTAGCACCCAGGGGGACGCAGCCCCAGCATTTT. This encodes CASSLAPRGTQPQHF.

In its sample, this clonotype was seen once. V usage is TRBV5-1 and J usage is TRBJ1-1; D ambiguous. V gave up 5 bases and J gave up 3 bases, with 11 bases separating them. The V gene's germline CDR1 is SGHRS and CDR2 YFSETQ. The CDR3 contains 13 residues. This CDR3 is CASRAGKDTEAFF. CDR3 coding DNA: TGCGCCAGCAGAGCCGGGAAGGACACTGAAGCTTTCTTT.

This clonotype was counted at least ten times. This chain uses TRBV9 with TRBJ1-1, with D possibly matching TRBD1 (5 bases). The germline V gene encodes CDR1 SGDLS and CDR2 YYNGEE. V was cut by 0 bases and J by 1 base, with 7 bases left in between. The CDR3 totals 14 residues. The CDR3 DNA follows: TGTGCCAGCAGCGTAGCCGGGGGGAACACTGAAGCTTTCTTT. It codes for CASSVAGGNTEAFF.

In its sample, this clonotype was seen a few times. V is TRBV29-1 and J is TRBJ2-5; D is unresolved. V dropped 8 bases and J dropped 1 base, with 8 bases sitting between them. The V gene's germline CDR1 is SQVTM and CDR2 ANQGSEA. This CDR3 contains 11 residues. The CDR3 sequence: CSSYLQETQYF. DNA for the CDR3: TGCAGCTCTTACCTCCAAGAGACCCAGTACTTC. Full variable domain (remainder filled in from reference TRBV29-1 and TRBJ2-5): SAVISQKPSRDICQRGTSLTIQCQVDSQVTMMFWYRQQPGQSLTLIATANQGSEATYESGFVIDKFPISRPNLTFSTLTVSNMSPEDSSIYLCSSYLQETQYFGPGTRLLVL.

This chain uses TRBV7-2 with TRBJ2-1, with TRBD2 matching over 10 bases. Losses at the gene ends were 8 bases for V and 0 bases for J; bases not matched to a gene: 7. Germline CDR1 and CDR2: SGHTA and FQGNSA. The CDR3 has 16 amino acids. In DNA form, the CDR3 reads TGTGCCAGCGGGGCGAGCGGGAGGGTCTCCTACAATGAGCAGTTCTTC. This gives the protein CASGASGRVSYNEQFF.

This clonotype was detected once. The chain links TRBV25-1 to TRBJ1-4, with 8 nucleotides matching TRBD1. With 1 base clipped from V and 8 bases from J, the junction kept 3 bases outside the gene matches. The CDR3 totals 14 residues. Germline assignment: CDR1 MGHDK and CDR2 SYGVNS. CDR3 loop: CASSELTGEEKLFF. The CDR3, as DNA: TGTGCCAGCAGTGAATTGACAGGGGAGGAAAAACTGTTTTTT.

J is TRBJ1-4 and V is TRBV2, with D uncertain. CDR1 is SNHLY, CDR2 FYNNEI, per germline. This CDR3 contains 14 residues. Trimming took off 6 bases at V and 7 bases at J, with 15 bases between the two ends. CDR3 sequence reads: CASSPGSHGEKLFF. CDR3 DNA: TGTGCCAGCAGCCCCGGGAGTCACGGTGAAAAACTGTTTTTT.

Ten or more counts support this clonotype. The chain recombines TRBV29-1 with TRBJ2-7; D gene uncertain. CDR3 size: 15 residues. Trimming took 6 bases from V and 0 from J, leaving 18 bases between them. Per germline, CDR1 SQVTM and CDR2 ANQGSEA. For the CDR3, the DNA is TGCAGCGTCCCCCCCCCCGGGTACAACTCCTACGAGCAGTACTTC. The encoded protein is CSVPPPGYNSYEQYF.

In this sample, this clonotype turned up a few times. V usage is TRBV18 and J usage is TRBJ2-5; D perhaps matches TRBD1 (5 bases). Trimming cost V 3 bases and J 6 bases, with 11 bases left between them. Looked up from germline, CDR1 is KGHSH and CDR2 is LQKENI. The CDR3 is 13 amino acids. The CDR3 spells CASSPTVTQTQYF. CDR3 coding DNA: TGTGCCAGCTCACCGACAGTCACTCAGACCCAGTACTTC.

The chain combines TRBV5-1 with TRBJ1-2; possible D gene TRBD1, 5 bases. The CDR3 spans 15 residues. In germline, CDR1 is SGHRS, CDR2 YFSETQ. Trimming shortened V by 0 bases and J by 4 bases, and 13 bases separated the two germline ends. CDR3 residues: CASSLGGREFYGYTF. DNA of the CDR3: TGCGCCAGCAGCTTGGGGGGCAGGGAGTTCTATGGCTACACCTTC.

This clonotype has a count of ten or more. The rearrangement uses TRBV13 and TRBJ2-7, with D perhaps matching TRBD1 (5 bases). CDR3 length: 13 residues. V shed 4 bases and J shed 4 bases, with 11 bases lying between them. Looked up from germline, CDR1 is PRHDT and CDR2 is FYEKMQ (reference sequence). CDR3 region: CASSSRVGYEQYF. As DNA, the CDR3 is TGTGCCAGCAGCTCCAGGGTAGGGTACGAGCAGTACTTC.

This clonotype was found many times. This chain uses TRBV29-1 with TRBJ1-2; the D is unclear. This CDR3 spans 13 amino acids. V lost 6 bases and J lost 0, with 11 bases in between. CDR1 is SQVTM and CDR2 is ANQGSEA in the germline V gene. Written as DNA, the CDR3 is TGCAGCGTCGAGGCAGCGACTAACTATGGCTACACCTTC. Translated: CSVEAATNYGYTF.

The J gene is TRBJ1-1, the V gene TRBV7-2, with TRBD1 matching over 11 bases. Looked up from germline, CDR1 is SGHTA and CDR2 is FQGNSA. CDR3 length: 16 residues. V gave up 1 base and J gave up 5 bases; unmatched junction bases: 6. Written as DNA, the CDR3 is TGTGCCAGCAGCTTAGTAGGGACAGGGGGAGAGACTGAAGCTTTCTTT. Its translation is CASSLVGTGGETEAFF.